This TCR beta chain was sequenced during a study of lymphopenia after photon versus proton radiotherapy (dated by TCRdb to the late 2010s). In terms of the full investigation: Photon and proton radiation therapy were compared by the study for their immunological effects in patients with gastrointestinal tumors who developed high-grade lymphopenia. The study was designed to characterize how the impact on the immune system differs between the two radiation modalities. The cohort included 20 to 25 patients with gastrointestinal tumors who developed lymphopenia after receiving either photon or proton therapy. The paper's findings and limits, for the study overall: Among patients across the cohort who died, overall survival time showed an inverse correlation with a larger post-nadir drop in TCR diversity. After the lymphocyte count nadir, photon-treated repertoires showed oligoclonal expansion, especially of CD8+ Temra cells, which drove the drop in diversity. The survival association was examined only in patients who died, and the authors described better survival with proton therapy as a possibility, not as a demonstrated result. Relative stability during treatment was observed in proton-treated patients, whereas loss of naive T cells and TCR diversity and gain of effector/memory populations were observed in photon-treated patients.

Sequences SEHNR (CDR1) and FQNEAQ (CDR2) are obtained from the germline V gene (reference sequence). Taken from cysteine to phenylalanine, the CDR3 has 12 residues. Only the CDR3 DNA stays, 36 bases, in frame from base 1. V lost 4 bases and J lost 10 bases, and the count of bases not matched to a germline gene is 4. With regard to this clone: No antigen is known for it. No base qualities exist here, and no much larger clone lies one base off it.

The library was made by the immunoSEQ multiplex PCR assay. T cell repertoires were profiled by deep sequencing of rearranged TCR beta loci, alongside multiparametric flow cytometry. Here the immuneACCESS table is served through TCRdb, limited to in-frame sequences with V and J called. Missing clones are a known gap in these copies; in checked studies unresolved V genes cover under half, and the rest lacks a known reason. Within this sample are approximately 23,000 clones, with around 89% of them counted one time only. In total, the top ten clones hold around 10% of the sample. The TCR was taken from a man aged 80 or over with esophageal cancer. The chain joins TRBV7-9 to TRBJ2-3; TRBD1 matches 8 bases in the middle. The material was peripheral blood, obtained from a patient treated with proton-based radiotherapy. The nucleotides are TGTGCCAGCAGCTGGGACAGGACTGCGCAGTATTTT. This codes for CASSWDRTAQYF.